The source of this T cell receptor (beta chain) is a study of T cells in Graves' hyperthyroidism and ophthalmopathy. General study results and limits: Blood also contained most expanded thyroid clonotypes above 0.001.

Patients having uncontrolled infection, another autoimmune disease, pregnancy or lactation were not included. Together with thyroid ultrasound, orbital computed tomography, serum thyroxine and TRAb, clinical symptoms were used for diagnoses. The source material, RNA transcripts, was used to amplify TCR beta CDR3 regions. The TCR CDR3 first-round RT-PCR relied on the HTBI primer set. TCRdb re-called the multiplex PCR reads through MiXCR, storing one row per CDR3 protein. The sample consists of about 690,000 distinct CDR3 sequences, 17% of them appearing once. As to this clonotype: No antigen is known for it.

V gave up 6 bases and J gave up 4 bases, with 12 bases separating them. This CDR3 spans 13 amino acids. CDR1 MDHEN and CDR2 SYDVKM come from the germline V gene. The chain joins TRBV28 to TRBJ1-2; a possible D gene is TRBD1 (5 bases). Input material: blood. The sequence came from a man in his forties or fifties with Graves' hyperthyroidism. In DNA, the CDR3 is TGTGCCAGCAGACTTAAGGGGAGCTATGGCTACACCTTC. It specifies CASRLKGSYGYTF.